This TCR beta chain is from a study of shared clonotypes between healthy human individuals. Study-wide points: Rarefaction indicated that sorted-subset sequencing remained incomplete although depth was large. The researchers took only blood, and tissue repertoires probably look different.

The study enrolled healthy HIV-negative adults without recent acute infections or vaccinations as donors. For this clone: The target antigen is unknown.

CDR3 length: 15 amino acids. Germline V gene lookup returns CDR1 SGHTA and CDR2 FQGNSA. The ends were cut back, 4 bases at V and 4 bases at J, with 14 bases in the middle. Method: immunoSEQ multiplex PCR; TCRdb's copy keeps in-frame clones and lacks some. Of fewer than 3 million clones listed, 85% to 95% are singletons. This clonotype was obtained from a man younger than 35 in good health. Some clones in this sample may be carry-over from other donors' samples. The sequenced material came from naive CD4+ T cells from PBMCs. Subset here: CD45RA+ positively selected. V is TRBV7-2 and J is TRBJ1-3, with D possibly matching TRBD1 (6 bases). The chain's CDR3 is CASSSGNRDGNTIYF. Written as DNA, the CDR3 is TGTGCCAGCAGCTCGGGGAACAGGGACGGAAACACCATATATTTT. Based on the CDR3 plus reference TRBV7-2 and TRBJ1-3, the full variable domain is GAGVSQSPSNKVTEKGKDVELRCDPISGHTALYWYRQSLGQGLEFLIYFQGNSAPDKSGLPSDRFSAERTGGSVSTLTIQRTQQEDSAVYLCASSSGNRDGNTIYFGEGSWLTVV.